This record concerns one TCR beta chain sequence. Libraries were prepared by immunoSEQ multiplex PCR; TCRdb keeps only in-frame clonotypes and omits some of them. The profile shows 140,000 or so clones, roughly 88% of them singletons. The sample originates from a study of blood T cell repertoires in COVID-19. Study details: The cDNA or gDNA used as material had been derived from T cells, B-cell-depleted T cells, or PBMCs.

CDR3 size: 18 residues. Germline loops: CDR1 SGHNT, CDR2 YENEEA. Unmatched junction bases numbered 16, after V lost 5 bases and J lost 3 bases. The sequence was obtained from a man in his 60s with active or convalescent COVID-19. The chain carries TRBV11-3 and TRBJ1-2; 9 bases line up with TRBD1. Sequenced input: peripheral blood. The CDR3 coding sequence is TGTGCCAGCAGCCCGGGAGATGGACAGGGGCTTTTACACTATGGCTACACCTTC. Protein: CASSPGDGQGLLHYGYTF.